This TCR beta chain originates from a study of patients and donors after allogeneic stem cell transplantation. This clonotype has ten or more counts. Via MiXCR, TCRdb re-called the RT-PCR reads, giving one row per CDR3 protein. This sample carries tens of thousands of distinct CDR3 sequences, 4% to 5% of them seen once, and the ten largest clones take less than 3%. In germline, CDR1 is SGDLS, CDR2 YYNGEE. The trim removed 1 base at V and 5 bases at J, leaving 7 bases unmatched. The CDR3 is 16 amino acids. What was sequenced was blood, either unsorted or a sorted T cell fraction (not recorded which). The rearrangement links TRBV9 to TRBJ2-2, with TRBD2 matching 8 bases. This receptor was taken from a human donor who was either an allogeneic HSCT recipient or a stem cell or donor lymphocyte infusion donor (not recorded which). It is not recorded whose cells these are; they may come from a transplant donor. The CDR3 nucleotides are TGTGCCAGCAGCGTACGCTCGGGGGGGACTACCGGGGAGCTGTTTTTT. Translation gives CASSVRSGGTTGELFF.